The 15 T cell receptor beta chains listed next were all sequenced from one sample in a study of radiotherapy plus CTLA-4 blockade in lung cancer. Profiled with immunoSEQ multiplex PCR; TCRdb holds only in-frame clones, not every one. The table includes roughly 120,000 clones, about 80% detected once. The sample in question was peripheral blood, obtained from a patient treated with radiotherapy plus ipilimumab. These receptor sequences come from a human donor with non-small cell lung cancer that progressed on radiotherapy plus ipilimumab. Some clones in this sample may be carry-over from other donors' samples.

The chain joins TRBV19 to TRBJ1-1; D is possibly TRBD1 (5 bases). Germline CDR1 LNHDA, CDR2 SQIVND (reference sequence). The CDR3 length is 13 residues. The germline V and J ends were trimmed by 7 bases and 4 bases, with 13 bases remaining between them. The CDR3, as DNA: TGTGCCAGTACTTGGAGGGGATCCACTGAAGCTTTCTTT. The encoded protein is CASTWRGSTEAFF.

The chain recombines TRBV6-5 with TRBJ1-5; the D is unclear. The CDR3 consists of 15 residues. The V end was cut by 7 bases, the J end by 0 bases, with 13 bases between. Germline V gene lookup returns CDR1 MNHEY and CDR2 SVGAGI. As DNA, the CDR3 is TGTGCCAGCATCTACCACGGACGTAGCAATCAGCCCCAGCATTTT. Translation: CASIYHGRSNQPQHF.

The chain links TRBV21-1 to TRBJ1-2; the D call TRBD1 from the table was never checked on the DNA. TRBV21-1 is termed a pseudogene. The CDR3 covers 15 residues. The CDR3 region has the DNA TGTGCCAGCAGCAATGGTGCAGGGACAAACTATGGCTACACCTTC. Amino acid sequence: CASSNGAGTNYGYTF.

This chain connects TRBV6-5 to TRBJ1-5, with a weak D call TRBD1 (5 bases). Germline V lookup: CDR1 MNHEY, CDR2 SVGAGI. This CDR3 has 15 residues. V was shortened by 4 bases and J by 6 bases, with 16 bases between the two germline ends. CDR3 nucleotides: TGTGCCAGCAGTTCCACTGCGGGGCTCGGTCAGCCCCAGCATTTT. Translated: CASSSTAGLGQPQHF.

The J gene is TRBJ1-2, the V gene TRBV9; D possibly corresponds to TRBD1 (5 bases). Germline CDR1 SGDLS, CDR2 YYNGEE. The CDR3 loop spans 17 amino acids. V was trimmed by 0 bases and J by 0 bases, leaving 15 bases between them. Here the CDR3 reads CASSVGTRTLSNYGYTF. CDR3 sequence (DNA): TGTGCCAGCAGCGTAGGGACCCGGACATTATCTAACTATGGCTACACCTTC.

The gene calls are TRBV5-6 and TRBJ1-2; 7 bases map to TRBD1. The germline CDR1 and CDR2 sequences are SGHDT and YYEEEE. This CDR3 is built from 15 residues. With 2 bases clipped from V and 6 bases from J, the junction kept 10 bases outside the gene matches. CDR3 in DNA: TGTGCCAGCAGCTTCGTAAAAAGGGACAGTGATGGCTACACCTTC. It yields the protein CASSFVKRDSDGYTF.

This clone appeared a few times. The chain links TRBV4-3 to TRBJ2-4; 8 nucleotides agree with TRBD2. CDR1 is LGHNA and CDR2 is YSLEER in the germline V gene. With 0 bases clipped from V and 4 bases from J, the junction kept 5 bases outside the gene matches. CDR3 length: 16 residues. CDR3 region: CASSQDRASGKNIQYF. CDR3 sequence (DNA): TGCGCCAGCAGCCAAGATCGTGCTAGCGGGAAAAACATTCAGTACTTC.

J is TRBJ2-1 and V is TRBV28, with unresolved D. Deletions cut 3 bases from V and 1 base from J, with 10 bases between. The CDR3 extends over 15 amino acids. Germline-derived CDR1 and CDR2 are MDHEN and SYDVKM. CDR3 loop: CASSLATFSYNEQFF. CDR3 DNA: TGTGCCAGCAGTTTGGCTACCTTTTCCTACAATGAGCAGTTCTTC.

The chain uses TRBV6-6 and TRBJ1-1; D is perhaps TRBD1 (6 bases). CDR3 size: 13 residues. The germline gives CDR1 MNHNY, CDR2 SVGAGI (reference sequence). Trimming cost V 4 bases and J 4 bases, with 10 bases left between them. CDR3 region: CASSLTGPTEAFF. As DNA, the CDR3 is TGTGCCAGCAGTTTAACAGGGCCCACTGAAGCTTTCTTT.

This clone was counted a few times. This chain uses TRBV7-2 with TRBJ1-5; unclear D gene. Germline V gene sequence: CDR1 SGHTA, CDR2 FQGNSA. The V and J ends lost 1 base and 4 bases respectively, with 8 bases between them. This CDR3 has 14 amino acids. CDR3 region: CASSLEAGNQPQHF. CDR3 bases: TGTGCCAGCAGCTTAGAAGCGGGGAATCAGCCCCAGCATTTT.

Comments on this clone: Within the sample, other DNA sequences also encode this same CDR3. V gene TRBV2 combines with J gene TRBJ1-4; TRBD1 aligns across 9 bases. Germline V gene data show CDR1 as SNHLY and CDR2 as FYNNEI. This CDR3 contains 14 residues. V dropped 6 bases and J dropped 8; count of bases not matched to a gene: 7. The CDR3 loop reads CASSLQGAREKLFF. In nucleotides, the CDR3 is TGTGCCAGCAGCCTACAGGGGGCTAGGGAAAAACTGTTTTTT.

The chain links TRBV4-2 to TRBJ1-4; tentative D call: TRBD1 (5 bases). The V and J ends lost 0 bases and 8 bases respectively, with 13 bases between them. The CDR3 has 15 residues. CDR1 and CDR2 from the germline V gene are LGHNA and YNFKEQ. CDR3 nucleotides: TGTGCCAGCAGCCAAGATCGAGGGACGGGCGAAAAACTGTTTTTT. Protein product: CASSQDRGTGEKLFF.

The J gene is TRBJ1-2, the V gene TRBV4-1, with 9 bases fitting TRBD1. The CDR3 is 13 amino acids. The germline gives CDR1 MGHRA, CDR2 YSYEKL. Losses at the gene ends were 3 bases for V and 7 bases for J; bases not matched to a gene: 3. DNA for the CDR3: TGCGCCAGCAGCCAGGGGACAGGGACTGGCTACACCTTC. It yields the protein CASSQGTGTGYTF.

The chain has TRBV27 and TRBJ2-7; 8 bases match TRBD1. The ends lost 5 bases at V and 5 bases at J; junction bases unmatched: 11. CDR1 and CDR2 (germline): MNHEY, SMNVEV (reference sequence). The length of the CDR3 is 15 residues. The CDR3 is CASSHRTGYLDEQYF. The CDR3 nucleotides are TGTGCCAGCAGTCATCGGACAGGGTACTTGGACGAGCAGTACTTC.

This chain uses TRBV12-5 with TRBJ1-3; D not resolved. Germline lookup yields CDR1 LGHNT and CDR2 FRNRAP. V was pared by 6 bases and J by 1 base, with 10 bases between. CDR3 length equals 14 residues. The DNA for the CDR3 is TGTGCTAGTGGCCCCCGCAGATCTGGAAACACCATATATTTT. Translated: CASGPRRSGNTIYF.